The 8 T cell receptor beta chains reported below all come from one sample, sequenced in a study of cytomegalovirus exposure and HLA in healthy donors. Use of 60 Vbeta and 13 Jbeta primers characterized the PCR. Method: immunoSEQ multiplex PCR; TCRdb's copy keeps in-frame clones and lacks some. The repertoire holds 140,000 to 150,000 clones, with approximately 80% as singletons. The sequencing sample was made of PBMCs. These receptor sequences come from a woman aged 18-30 years in good health and CMV-seropositive.

The rearrangement uses TRBV6-1 and TRBJ1-5; 7 bases map to TRBD1. V trimming: 5 bases; J trimming: 7 bases; junction bases outside the gene matches: 11. This CDR3 contains 15 residues. Looked up from germline, CDR1 is MNHNS and CDR2 is SASEGT. The CDR3 here is CASSPGDSSGQPQHF. Here the CDR3 DNA reads TGTGCCAGCAGTCCTGGGGACAGCTCAGGACAGCCCCAGCATTTT.

This clone was counted only a few times. The V gene is TRBV7-2, the J gene TRBJ1-3; a weak D match, TRBD1 (6 bases). Germline V gene sequence: CDR1 SGHTA, CDR2 FQGNSA. This CDR3 spans 19 amino acids. Trimming removed 5 bases at V and 2 bases at J, with 25 bases between. The CDR3 reads CASSADTFTGRRPGNTIYF. DNA for the CDR3: TGTGCCAGCAGCGCAGACACTTTTACAGGGAGAAGGCCTGGAAACACCATATATTTT.

CDR3 DNA: TGTGCCAGCAGCCAACGACAGGGGGCGGATACGCAGTATTTT. Encoded protein: CASSQRQGADTQYF. V is TRBV4-2 and J is TRBJ2-3; 10 nucleotides match TRBD1. CDR3 length equals 14 residues. V lost 2 bases to trimming and J lost 6 bases; unmatched junction nucleotides: 2. Germline V gene sequence: CDR1 LGHNA, CDR2 YNFKEQ.

The rearrangement links TRBV19 to TRBJ1-5; D is possibly TRBD1 (5 bases). Germline CDR1 and CDR2: LNHDA and SQIVND (reference sequence). Trimming removed 3 bases from V and 3 bases from J, with 12 bases in between. This CDR3 region has 15 residues. As DNA, the CDR3 is TGTGCCAGTAGTATGGTTACAGGAATCAATCAGCCCCAGCATTTT. It is translated as CASSMVTGINQPQHF.

V usage is TRBV7-2 and J usage is TRBJ1-4, with 8 positions matching TRBD1. Germline loops: CDR1 SGHTA, CDR2 FQGNSA. The CDR3 consists of 16 residues. Trimming removed 3 bases from V and 2 bases from J; junction bases left unmatched: 5. The CDR3 sequence is CASSLDRESTNEKLFF. The CDR3 region has the DNA TGTGCCAGCAGCTTGGACAGGGAGAGTACTAATGAAAAACTGTTTTTT.

This chain connects TRBV4-2 to TRBJ1-2, with TRBD1 as a possible D gene (6 bases). CDR1 is LGHNA, CDR2 YNFKEQ, per germline. V lost 0 bases and J lost 5, with 13 bases in between. CDR3 length: 15 amino acids. CDR3 region: CASSQDTGKTYGYTF. The CDR3 DNA sequence: TGTGCCAGCAGCCAAGATACAGGGAAAACGTATGGCTACACCTTC.

This chain uses TRBV5-1 with TRBJ1-1; 10 bases match TRBD1. V shed 0 bases, J shed 7 bases, and the junction held 3 bases outside the gene matches. Germline-derived CDR1 and CDR2 are SGHRS and YFSETQ. The length of the CDR3 is 14 residues. In nucleotides, the CDR3 is TGCGCCAGCAGCTTGGGACAGGGGGCTGGTGAAGCTTTCTTT. Protein: CASSLGQGAGEAFF.

This clone has only one observation. The chain carries TRBV6-1 and TRBJ1-6; the match to TRBD1 covers 8 bases. The germline gives CDR1 MNHNS, CDR2 SASEGT. The CDR3 totals 16 residues. With V trimmed by 1 base and J by 10 bases, 9 bases remained unmatched. The CDR3 nucleotides read TGTGCCAGCAGTGAAGTCCTAAGGACAGGGTTCTCACCCCTCCACTTT. Translated: CASSEVLRTGFSPLHF.